One and the same sample provided the 9 T cell receptor beta chains below, sequenced in a study of blood T cells in healthy people across ages. Using a J-beta primer mix together with a sample-barcoded 5' primer, a second PCR was run for about 6 to 12 cycles. MiXCR was run by TCRdb on the 5' RACE reads, yielding one entry per CDR3 protein. Of about 720,000 distinct CDR3 sequences detected, 22% appear once; the ten largest clones hold 20% to 25%. Input material: blood. The source of these receptors is a man between 65 and 80 years old in good health.

The chain couples TRBV12-3 or TRBV12-4 to TRBJ2-3; 7 bases map to TRBD1. The CDR3 loop spans 15 amino acids. With 7 bases clipped from V and 3 bases from J, the junction kept 10 bases outside the gene matches. CDR3 bases: TGTGCCAGCACCCTTACGAGGGGGCGGACAGATACGCAGTATTTT. Translating it yields CASTLTRGRTDTQYF.

The table lists this clonotype with a few counts. The rearrangement links TRBV2 to TRBJ2-3, with 9 bases aligning to TRBD1. This CDR3 spans 15 amino acids. Germline CDR1 reads SNHLY; CDR2 reads FYNNEI. V lost 6 bases to trimming and J lost 3 bases; unmatched junction nucleotides: 7. The CDR3 DNA reads as TGTGCCAGCAGCCTCCGGGACAGGGTGACAGATACGCAGTATTTT. It codes for CASSLRDRVTDTQYF.

This clonotype turned up a few times. The V gene is TRBV2, the J gene TRBJ2-7, with D uncertain. The last part of the DNA fits TRBJ2-1 better; the J call may be wrong. CDR1 and CDR2 (germline): SNHLY, FYNNEI. CDR3 length: 14 residues. This chain's CDR3 is CASRRLLSYNEQFF. CDR3 in DNA: TGTGCCAGCAGGCGACTCCTATCCTACAATGAGCAGTTCTTC.

This clonotype has a handful of counts. The chain combines TRBV5-5 with TRBJ2-1, with 9 bases fitting TRBD2. This CDR3 contains 16 residues. With 3 bases clipped from V and 6 bases from J, the junction kept 10 bases outside the gene matches. Germline V gene lookup returns CDR1 SGHKS and CDR2 YYEKEE (reference sequence). This CDR3 reads CASSSTSGEAANEQFF. The CDR3 DNA follows: TGTGCCAGCAGCTCGACTAGCGGAGAGGCGGCCAATGAGCAGTTCTTC.

This clonotype was found a few times. The V call is TRBV7-2, the J call TRBJ2-5, with no clear D. The DNA end is more similar to TRBJ2-7, so the J call may be wrong. The CDR3 is made up of 11 amino acids. Per germline, CDR1 SGHTA and CDR2 FQGNSA. This CDR3 reads CASSLFSEQYF. CDR3 DNA: TGTGCCAGCAGCTTATTTAGCGAGCAGTACTTC.

The J gene is TRBJ1-1, the V gene TRBV25-1; the D is unclear. Germline CDR1 MGHDK, CDR2 SYGVNS. V was cut by 6 bases and J by 4 bases, with 12 bases left in between. The CDR3 loop spans 13 amino acids. In DNA, the CDR3 is TGTGCCAGCAGGGTGGGGTCTGGCACTGAAGCTTTCTTT. The encoded protein is CASRVGSGTEAFF.

V usage is TRBV20-1 and J usage is TRBJ2-5; TRBD2 matches at 9 bases. CDR3 length: 15 residues. The germline V gene has CDR1 DFQATT and CDR2 SNEGSKA (reference sequence). V shed 1 base and J 3 bases; nucleotides not matched to a gene: 6. CDR3 in DNA: TGCAGTGCTAGAGGTGGGACTAGCTTTGAAGAGACCCAGTACTTC. Translating it yields CSARGGTSFEETQYF.

Written as DNA, the CDR3 is TGCAGCGTTGAAGGGCGGACGAGGGGCACTGAAGCTTTCTTT. Its protein is CSVEGRTRGTEAFF. The V gene is TRBV29-1, the J gene TRBJ1-1, with D perhaps matching TRBD1 (5 bases). The germline V and J ends were trimmed by 1 base and 4 bases, with 13 bases remaining between them. The length of the CDR3 is 14 residues. The germline V gene has CDR1 SQVTM and CDR2 ANQGSEA.

Comment on this clonotype: One junction end does not reproduce the germline sequence, and a read error may be involved. This rearrangement joins TRBV20-1 to TRBJ1-4; no definite D call. Germline loops: CDR1 DFQATT, CDR2 SNEGSKA (reference sequence). The CDR3 is made up of 14 amino acids. CDR3: CSAHRIEANEKLLF. Written as DNA, the CDR3 is TGCAGTGCACATAGAATCGAGGCTAATGAAAAACTGCTTTTT.